This record covers a single TCR beta chain. Mismatch with germline at one junction end may stem from a read error. These data are taken from a study of T cells in Graves' hyperthyroidism and ophthalmopathy. Germline CDR1 and CDR2: PRHDT and FYEKMQ (reference sequence). The CDR3 has 13 amino acids. TCR beta CDR3 region amplification was performed from RNA transcripts. The study used the HTBI primer set for a first-round RT-PCR of the TCR CDR3. TCRdb reprocessed the multiplex PCR reads via MiXCR and lists one record per CDR3 protein. The sample lists about 540,000 distinct CDR3 sequences; about half were seen once.

The TCR originated in a young woman with Graves' hyperthyroidism. The sequencing sample was made of peripheral blood or thyroid tissue (not recorded which). The chain is built from TRBV13 and TRBJ1-2; 9 bases fit TRBD1. The CDR3 bases are TGTGCCAGCAGCCCCACAGGGGGCTATGGCCACACCTTC. Its translation is CASSPTGGYGHTF. Looking up the rest from reference TRBV13 and TRBJ1-2 gives the full variable domain: AAGVIQSPRHLIKEKRETATLKCYPIPRHDTVYWYQQGPGQDPQFLISFYEKMQSDKGSIPDRFSAQQFSDYHSELNMSSLELGDSALYFCASSPTGGYGHTFGSGTRLTVV.